This is a list of T cell receptor beta chains from one sample in a study of T cell repertoires in cytomegalovirus infection. TCRdb reprocessed the reads with MiXCR, giving one entry per CDR3 protein. The table records roughly 600,000 distinct CDR3 sequences, approximately 24% of them present only once. Sequenced material: CD8+ T cells from PBMCs. The receptors come from a human donor in good health (CMV status not recorded). Some clones in this sample may be carry-over from other donors' samples. Both conserved end residues are part of each CDR3. A D gene is named only where the DNA matches it firmly. Only some rows state a clone size, as once, few, many or a class for expanded clones.

clone_size	j_call	d_call	v_call	cdr3_nt	cdr3_aa
-	TRBJ1-5	TRBD1	TRBV28	TGTGCCAGCACTCTGGACAGGAACTATCAGCCCCAGCATTTT	CASTLDRNYQPQHF
many	TRBJ2-5	-	TRBV7-3	TGTGCCAGCAGCCTTCAGGGAGACCAAGAGACCCAGTACTTC	CASSLQGDQETQYF
-	TRBJ1-1	-	TRBV14	TGTGCCAGCAGCCAAGTCAGAGAGGTGGGCACTGAAGCTTTCTTT	CASSQVREVGTEAFF
-	TRBJ1-2	TRBD1	TRBV9	TGTGCCAGCAGCGGTTACAGGGGTGACTATGGCTACACCTTC	CASSGYRGDYGYTF
many	TRBJ1-5	TRBD1	TRBV12-3/TRBV12-4	TGTGCCAGCAGTTTAGCCCAGGGGGCGGGTCAGCCCCAGCATTTT	CASSLAQGAGQPQHF
many	TRBJ2-7	-	TRBV7-6	TGTGCCAGCAGCTTAGAGGGTTGGGGAATCTACGAGCAGTACTTC	CASSLEGWGIYEQYF
-	TRBJ1-2	-	TRBV7-9	TGTGCCAGCAGTTCACCTGAGCGGTTGCGACAGAACTATGGCTACACCTTC	CASSSPERLRQNYGYTF
-	TRBJ2-1	-	TRBV6-5	TGTGCCAGCACGTCGGCAGCCGGTTACAATGAGCAGTTCTTC	CASTSAAGYNEQFF
-	TRBJ2-1	TRBD1	TRBV9	TGTGCCAGCAGCTTCCGGGACAGGGCCGATGAGCAGTTCTTC	CASSFRDRADEQFF
few	TRBJ2-3	-	TRBV7-6	TGTGCCAGCAGCTTAGCAGAAGGGGTTAGCACAGATACGCAGTATTTT	CASSLAEGVSTDTQYF
-	TRBJ2-1	-	TRBV15	TGTGCCACCAGCCACAATCGTTACTACAATGAGCAGTTCTTC	CATSHNRYYNEQFF
-	TRBJ2-2	TRBD1	TRBV6-5	TGTGCCAGCAGTTCTACCGGGACAGGGGGCGGGGAGCTGTTTTTT	CASSSTGTGGGELFF
few	TRBJ2-1	-	TRBV7-2	TGTGCCAGCAGCATATGGGACGCCACCAATGAGCAGTTCTTC	CASSIWDATNEQFF
-	TRBJ2-1	-	TRBV3-1	TGTGCCAGCAGCTATAGCGTTAACTCCTACAATGAGCAGTTCTTC	CASSYSVNSYNEQFF
-	TRBJ2-3	TRBD1	TRBV7-9	TGTGCCAGCAGCTACGGACAGGGGCAGGCAGATACGCAGTATTTT	CASSYGQGQADTQYF
-	TRBJ1-2	-	TRBV5-4	TGTGCCAGCAGCCAAGGGCAGACGTTTTCCGATGGCTACACCTTC	CASSQGQTFSDGYTF
few	TRBJ2-2	TRBD1	TRBV5-5	TGTGCCAGCAGATCCCCCGGGACAGGGGGTCCCGGGGAGCTGTTTTTT	CASRSPGTGGPGELFF
many	TRBJ1-6	-	TRBV7-6	TGTGCCAGCAGCTTAGGGGGTACTGGTTCACCCCTCCACTTT	CASSLGGTGSPLHF
-	TRBJ2-2	TRBD2	TRBV6-5	TGTGCCAACAGTTACTCGGAGGCGGGGGCGAACACCGGGGAGCTGTTTTTT	CANSYSEAGANTGELFF
-	TRBJ1-1	-	TRBV7-6	TGTGCCAGCAGCTTAGGCGGGGGCGTCACTGAAGCTTACTTT	CASSLGGGVTEAYF
-	TRBJ2-5	TRBD1	TRBV4-1	TGCGCCAGCAGCCAAGATAGAGGGGGCGATGAGACCCAGTACTTC	CASSQDRGGDETQYF
-	TRBJ1-1	-	TRBV4-1	TGCGCCAGCAGCCAGGTGAGCACCAACACTGAAGCTTTCTTT	CASSQVSTNTEAFF
-	TRBJ2-1	-	TRBV19	TGTGCCAGTAGTATATCTGGGCGCAATGAGCAGTTCTTC	CASSISGRNEQFF
few	TRBJ2-1	-	TRBV6-2/TRBV6-3	TGTGCCAGCAGTTACTCGGTATACAATGAGCAGTTCTTC	CASSYSVYNEQFF
few	TRBJ1-5	-	TRBV2	TGTGCCAGCAGGGGAGGACAGCCCCAGCATTTT	CASRGGQPQHF
few	TRBJ1-1	-	TRBV19	TGTGCCAGTAGTATTGTGAAGAACACTGAAGCTTTCTTT	CASSIVKNTEAFF
-	TRBJ2-1	TRBD2	TRBV6-6	TGTGCCAGCAGTTACTCCACGCTAGCGGGGGGGCCGGGGAATGAGCAGTTCTTC	CASSYSTLAGGPGNEQFF
-	TRBJ2-1	-	TRBV6-2/TRBV6-3	TGTGCCAGTTGGGGAGGCCTTAGGGTTCTCCCCGATGAGCAGTTCTTC	CASWGGLRVLPDEQFF
many	TRBJ1-2	TRBD1	TRBV11-2	TGTGCCAGCAGCTTAGACGGACAGGGGATTGGCTACACCTTC	CASSLDGQGIGYTF
-	TRBJ2-7	-	TRBV7-8	TGTGCCAGCAGCTTAGCGGCAGAATCCTACGAGCAGTACTTC	CASSLAAESYEQYF
-	TRBJ2-1	-	TRBV20-1	TGCAGTGCTCGAGAGGGGGGTTACAATGAGCAGTTCTTC	CSAREGGYNEQFF
few	TRBJ1-5	TRBD1	TRBV12-3/TRBV12-4	TGTGCCAGCAGTTTATCCGGGCAGGGGGCTCGGCAGCCCCAGCATTTT	CASSLSGQGARQPQHF
many	TRBJ2-1	TRBD2	TRBV7-6	TGTGCCAGCAGCCCTACCCCCCTAGCGGGGTTCTACAATGAGCAGTTCTTC	CASSPTPLAGFYNEQFF
many	TRBJ2-3	TRBD2	TRBV7-2	TGTGCCAGCAGCACCCTAGCGGGGGGGCCTTGGGATACGCAGTATTTT	CASSTLAGGPWDTQYF
once	TRBJ2-1	TRBD1	TRBV2	TGTGCCAGCAGGGTCCCGGGACAGGGGATGAATGAGCAGTTCTTC	CASRVPGQGMNEQFF
few	TRBJ2-5	TRBD1	TRBV11-2	TGTGCCAGCAGCCCGGGACAGCAAACCCAAGAGACCCAGTACTTC	CASSPGQQTQETQYF
-	TRBJ2-1	-	TRBV2	TGTGCCAGCAAATCAGGACTCTACAATGAGCAGTTCTTC	CASKSGLYNEQFF
many	TRBJ1-2	-	TRBV27	TGTGCCAGCAGTTCGGGCCTGCAGGGGACCTATGGCTACACCTTC	CASSSGLQGTYGYTF
-	TRBJ2-7	-	TRBV19	TGTGCCACACGGCAGGGGTCAAACGAGCAGTACTTC	CATRQGSNEQYF
-	TRBJ2-1	TRBD1	TRBV19	TGTGCCAGTAGTATAGGCACAGGGGGCTATGAGCAGTTCTTC	CASSIGTGGYEQFF
few	TRBJ1-1	-	TRBV4-1	TGCGCCAGCAGCCTCACTAAAGGGATAAAGAACACTGAAGCTTTCTTT	CASSLTKGIKNTEAFF
few	TRBJ2-6	-	TRBV7-9	TGTGCCAGCAGTCTCGGGTCTAGATTTCCTGGGGCCAACGTCCTGACTTTC	CASSLGSRFPGANVLTF
few	TRBJ1-5	-	TRBV10-3	TGTGCCATCAGTGAGGATGGGGACATAGGGGCCCAGCATTTT	CAISEDGDIGAQHF
-	TRBJ2-1	TRBD2	TRBV2	TGTGCCAGCAGCGCCGGGACTAGGGATAGCGATGAGCAGTTCTTC	CASSAGTRDSDEQFF
few	TRBJ2-3	-	TRBV7-8	TGTGCCAGCAGCTTAGCCCTAGGGGGGAGTGTGACAGATACGCAGTATTTT	CASSLALGGSVTDTQYF
few	TRBJ2-3	-	TRBV28	TGTGCCAGCAGTTCTGTGTCCGGGGGACTCAAGTATTTT	CASSSVSGGLKYF
-	TRBJ1-2	-	TRBV29-1	TGCAGCGTTGAACAGAGCTATGGCTACACCTTC	CSVEQSYGYTF
few	TRBJ1-4	TRBD1	TRBV19	TGTGCCAGTAGTATTGTCCCGGGACAGGGTGGTGAAAAACTGTTTTTT	CASSIVPGQGGEKLFF
many	TRBJ2-3	TRBD2	TRBV7-6	TGTGCCAGCAGCTTAGTGGGGGGGTTGGTTTACACAGATACGCAGTATTTT	CASSLVGGLVYTDTQYF
few	TRBJ2-3	-	TRBV6-2/TRBV6-3	TGTGCCAGCTGGCAGGGCACAGATACGCAGTATTTT	CASWQGTDTQYF
few	TRBJ1-2	TRBD1	TRBV4-3	TGCGCCAGCAGCCAAGATTGGTGGACAGGGGAGGATAGTGGCTACACCTTC	CASSQDWWTGEDSGYTF
many	TRBJ1-5	-	TRBV6-6	TGTGCCAGCACCAAAGAGAGGGCCTTCAATCAGCCCCAGCATTTT	CASTKERAFNQPQHF
-	TRBJ2-3	TRBD2	TRBV7-2	TGTGCCAGCAACCCTCTAGCGGTCGAGGGCACAGATACGCAGTATTTT	CASNPLAVEGTDTQYF